This TCR beta chain was profiled in a study of blood T cell repertoires in COVID-19. Participant reports of clinical history set cohort assignment. Trimming took 7 bases from V and 2 from J; bases not matched to a gene: 4. Germline V lookup: CDR1 LNHDA, CDR2 SQIVND (reference sequence). The CDR3 is 14 residues long. In the authors' methods: Estimated nucleated cell counts came from reference gene primer amplification. Libraries were prepared by immunoSEQ multiplex PCR; TCRdb keeps only in-frame clonotypes and omits some of them. The D gene and trimming were derived from the DNA, and the V and J assignments and clone size from that table. The table has roughly 430,000 clones, over 75% seen once; the top ten hold approximately 2.1%.

Sequenced input: PBMCs or T cells enriched from blood (not recorded which). The clonotype originates from a woman aged 40 to 50 with acute COVID-19. The chain has TRBV19 and TRBJ1-5; 8 nucleotides align to TRBD1. As DNA, the CDR3 is TGTGCCAGTAACGTGGGACAGGGCAATCAGCCCCAGCATTTT. Protein: CASNVGQGNQPQHF.